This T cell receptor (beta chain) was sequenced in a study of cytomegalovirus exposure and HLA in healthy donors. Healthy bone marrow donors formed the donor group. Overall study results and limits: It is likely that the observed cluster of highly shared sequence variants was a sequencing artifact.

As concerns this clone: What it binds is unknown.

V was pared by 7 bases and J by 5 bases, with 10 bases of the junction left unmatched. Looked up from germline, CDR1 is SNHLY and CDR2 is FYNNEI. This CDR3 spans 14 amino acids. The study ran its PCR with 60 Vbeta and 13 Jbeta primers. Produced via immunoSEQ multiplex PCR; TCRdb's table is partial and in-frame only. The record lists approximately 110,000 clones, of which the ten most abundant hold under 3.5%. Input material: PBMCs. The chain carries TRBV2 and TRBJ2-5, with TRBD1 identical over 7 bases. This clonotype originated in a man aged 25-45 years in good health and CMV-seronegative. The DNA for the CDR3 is TGTGCCAGCAATGCCGGGACGGGACAGGAGACCCAGTACTTC. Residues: CASNAGTGQETQYF.